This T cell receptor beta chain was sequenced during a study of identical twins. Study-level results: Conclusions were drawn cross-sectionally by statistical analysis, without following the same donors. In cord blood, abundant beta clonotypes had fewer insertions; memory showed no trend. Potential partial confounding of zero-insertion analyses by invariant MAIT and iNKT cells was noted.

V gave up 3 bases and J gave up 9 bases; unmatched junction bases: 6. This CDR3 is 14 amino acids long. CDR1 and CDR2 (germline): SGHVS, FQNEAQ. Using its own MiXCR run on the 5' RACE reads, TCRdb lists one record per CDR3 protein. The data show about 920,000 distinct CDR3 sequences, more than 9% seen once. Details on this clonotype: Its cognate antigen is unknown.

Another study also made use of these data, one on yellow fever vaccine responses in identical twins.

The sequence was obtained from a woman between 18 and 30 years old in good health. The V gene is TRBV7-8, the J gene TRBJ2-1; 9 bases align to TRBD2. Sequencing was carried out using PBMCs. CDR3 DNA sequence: TGTGCCAGCAGCTTCGGCGGGAGGGCCAGTGAGCAGTTCTTC. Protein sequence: CASSFGGRASEQFF.